Shown below are 10 T cell receptor beta chains from a single sample sequenced in a study of blood T cell repertoires in COVID-19. Clones were read by immunoSEQ multiplex PCR, and TCRdb kept only the in-frame ones, dropping some. The table shows hundreds of thousands of clones, with roughly 86% occurring only once. Sequenced input: PBMCs or T cells enriched from blood (not recorded which). These TCRs come from a young woman with acute COVID-19.

This clone was counted a single time. The J gene is TRBJ2-3, the V gene TRBV5-1; D not certain. V was shortened by 3 bases and J by 2 bases, with 7 bases between the two germline ends. The CDR3 contains 13 residues. Germline loops: CDR1 SGHRS, CDR2 YFSETQ. As DNA, the CDR3 is TGCGCCAGCAGCTCCCAACTCACAGATACGCAGTATTTT. It encodes CASSSQLTDTQYF.

The chain joins TRBV5-1 to TRBJ1-2; perhaps TRBD1 as D (5 bases). CDR1 SGHRS and CDR2 YFSETQ come from the germline V gene. The V end lost 4 bases, the J end lost 3 bases, and 13 bases lay between the germline ends. The CDR3 extends over 14 amino acids. CDR3 protein: CASSQRGDDYGYTF. CDR3 DNA: TGCGCCAGCAGCCAGCGGGGGGACGACTATGGCTACACCTTC. The complete variable domain, with remaining parts taken from reference TRBV5-1 and TRBJ1-2, reads KAGVTQTPRYLIKTRGQQVTLSCSPISGHRSVSWYQQTPGQGLQFLFEYFSETQRNKGNFPGRFSGRQFSNSRSEMNVSTLELGDSALYLCASSQRGDDYGYTFGSGTRLTVV.

The chain is built from TRBV10-3 and TRBJ2-2, with 7 bases identical to TRBD1. The germline V gene has CDR1 ENHRY and CDR2 SYGVKD. V lost 6 bases to trimming and J lost 4 bases; unmatched junction nucleotides: 5. This CDR3 is built from 14 residues. The CDR3 DNA is TGTGCCATCAGAAAGGGACAGACCACCGGGGAGCTGTTTTTT. This encodes CAIRKGQTTGELFF.

This clone was found a few times. V and J are TRBV12-5 and TRBJ1-6; D is unclear. The CDR3 loop spans 18 amino acids. Germline V lookup: CDR1 LGHNT, CDR2 FRNRAP. V lost 1 base to trimming and J lost 6 bases, with 19 bases between them. DNA for the CDR3: TGTGCTAGTGGTTTGGCCCCATCAGGCGTCTTCTTTAATTCACCCCTCCACTTT. Translation: CASGLAPSGVFFNSPLHF.

V usage is TRBV6-5 and J usage is TRBJ1-2; D possibly corresponds to TRBD1 (5 bases). This CDR3 is built from 11 residues. The V gene lost 7 bases and the J gene lost 5 bases, with 8 bases spanning the gap. The germline gives CDR1 MNHEY, CDR2 SVGAGI. CDR3 DNA: TGTGCCAGCACCCCAGGGTATGGCTACACCTTC. It translates to CASTPGYGYTF.

V is TRBV6-5 and J is TRBJ1-2, with 9 nucleotides matching TRBD1. CDR3 size: 14 residues. Per germline, CDR1 MNHEY and CDR2 SVGAGI. The junction had 6 bases not matched to a gene; V was cut back by 6 bases and J by 4 bases. The CDR3 DNA reads as TGTGCCAGCAGAAACAGGGGGCGAGCCTATGGCTACACCTTC. As protein: CASRNRGRAYGYTF.

The rearrangement links TRBV13 to TRBJ2-1; 12 bases match TRBD2. The trim removed 3 bases at V and 1 base at J, leaving 10 bases unmatched. The germline gives CDR1 PRHDT, CDR2 FYEKMQ (reference sequence). This CDR3 spans 19 amino acids. CDR3 residues: CASSFMPSGGAGSYNEQFF. CDR3 bases: TGTGCCAGCAGCTTTATGCCTAGCGGGGGGGCCGGGTCCTACAATGAGCAGTTCTTC.

This chain links TRBV2 with TRBJ1-2, with 7 bases identical to TRBD1. V dropped 5 bases and J dropped 3; count of bases not matched to a gene: 3. This CDR3 comprises 13 residues. From germline, CDR1 is SNHLY and CDR2 FYNNEI. The CDR3 DNA reads as TGTGCCAGCAGTTTCGACAGGGACTATGGCTACACCTTC. As protein: CASSFDRDYGYTF.

The V call is TRBV15, the J call TRBJ1-3; TRBD1 agrees at 7 bases. The CDR3 is made up of 16 amino acids. Germline V gene data show CDR1 as LNHNV and CDR2 as YYDKDF (reference sequence). V was clipped by 0 bases and J by 2 bases; unmatched bases: 4. CDR3 sequence reads: CATSRETGSAGNTIYF. The CDR3 region has the DNA TGTGCCACCAGCAGAGAGACAGGGAGTGCTGGAAACACCATATATTTT.

This clone appeared once. V usage is TRBV5-8 and J usage is TRBJ1-1; the D is unclear. The CDR3 has 14 amino acids. Trimming took 0 bases from V and 2 from J, leaving 8 bases between them. Germline CDR1 reads SGHTS; CDR2 reads YDEGEE. The CDR3, as DNA: TGTGCCAGCAGCTTGGTTAGCGTTAACACTGAAGCTTTCTTT. The encoded protein is CASSLVSVNTEAFF.